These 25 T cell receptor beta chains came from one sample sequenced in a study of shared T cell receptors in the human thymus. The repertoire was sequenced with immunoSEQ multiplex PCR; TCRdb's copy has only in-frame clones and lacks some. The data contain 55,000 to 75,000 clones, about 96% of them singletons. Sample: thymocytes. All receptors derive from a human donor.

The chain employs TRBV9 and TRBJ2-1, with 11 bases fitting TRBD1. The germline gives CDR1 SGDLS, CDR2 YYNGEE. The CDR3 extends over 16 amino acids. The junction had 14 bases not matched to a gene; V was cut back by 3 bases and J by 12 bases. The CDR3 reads CASSGGQGAPSYGQFF. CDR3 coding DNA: TGTGCCAGCAGCGGAGGACAGGGGGCTCCCTCTTATGGGCAGTTCTTC.

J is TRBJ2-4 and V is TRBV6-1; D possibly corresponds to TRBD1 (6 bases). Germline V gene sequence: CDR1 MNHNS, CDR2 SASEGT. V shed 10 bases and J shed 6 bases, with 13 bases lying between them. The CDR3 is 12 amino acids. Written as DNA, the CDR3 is TGTGCCACTTGGGGGCAGGGAAACATTCAGTACTTC. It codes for CATWGQGNIQYF.

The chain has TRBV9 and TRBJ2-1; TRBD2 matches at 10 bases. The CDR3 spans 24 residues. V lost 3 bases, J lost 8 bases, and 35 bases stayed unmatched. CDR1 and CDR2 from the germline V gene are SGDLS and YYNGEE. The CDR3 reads CASSADQGGKGLAERPPRGHEQFF. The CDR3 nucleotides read TGTGCCAGCAGCGCCGATCAGGGAGGGAAAGGACTAGCGGAAAGACCACCTCGAGGGCATGAGCAGTTCTTC.

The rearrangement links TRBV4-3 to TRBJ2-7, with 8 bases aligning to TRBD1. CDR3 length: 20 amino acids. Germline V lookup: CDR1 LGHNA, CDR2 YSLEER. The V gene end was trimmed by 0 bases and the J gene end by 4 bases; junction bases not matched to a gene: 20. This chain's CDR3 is CASSQDNDRGYVLEHYEQYF. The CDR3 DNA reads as TGCGCCAGCAGCCAAGATAACGACAGGGGCTACGTCCTTGAACATTACGAGCAGTACTTC.

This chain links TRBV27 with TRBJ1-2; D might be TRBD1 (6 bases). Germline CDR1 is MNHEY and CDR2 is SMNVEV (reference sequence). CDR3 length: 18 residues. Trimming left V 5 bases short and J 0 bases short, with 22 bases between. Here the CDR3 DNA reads TGTGCCAGCAGTACCCTAAACAGGGATCACGGCGCTAACTATGGCTACACCTTC. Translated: CASSTLNRDHGANYGYTF.

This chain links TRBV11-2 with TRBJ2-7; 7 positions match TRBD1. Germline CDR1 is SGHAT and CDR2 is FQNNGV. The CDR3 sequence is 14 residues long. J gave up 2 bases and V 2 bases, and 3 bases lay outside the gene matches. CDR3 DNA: TGTGCCAGCAGCTTAAGACAGGGACCCTACGAGCAGTACTTC. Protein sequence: CASSLRQGPYEQYF.

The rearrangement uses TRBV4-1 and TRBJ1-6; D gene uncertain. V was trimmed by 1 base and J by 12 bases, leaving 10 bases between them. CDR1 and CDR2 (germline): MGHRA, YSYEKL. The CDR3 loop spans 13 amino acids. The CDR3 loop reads CASSQGWHLPLHF. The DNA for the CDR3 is TGCGCCAGCAGCCAAGGATGGCATTTACCCCTCCACTTT.

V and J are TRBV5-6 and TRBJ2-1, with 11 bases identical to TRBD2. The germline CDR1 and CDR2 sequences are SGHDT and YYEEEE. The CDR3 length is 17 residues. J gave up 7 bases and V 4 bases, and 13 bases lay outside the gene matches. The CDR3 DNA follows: TGTGCCAGCAGCGACCTAGCGGGGGGACACCTTGGGAATGAGCAGTTCTTC. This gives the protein CASSDLAGGHLGNEQFF.

The CDR3 DNA follows: TGTGCTTGGCGGGGACCCACAGATACGCAGTATTTT. Protein: CAWRGPTDTQYF. The chain employs TRBV6-4 and TRBJ2-3; perhaps TRBD2 as D (6 bases). The CDR3 extends over 12 amino acids. Germline values: CDR1 MRHNA, CDR2 SNTAGT.

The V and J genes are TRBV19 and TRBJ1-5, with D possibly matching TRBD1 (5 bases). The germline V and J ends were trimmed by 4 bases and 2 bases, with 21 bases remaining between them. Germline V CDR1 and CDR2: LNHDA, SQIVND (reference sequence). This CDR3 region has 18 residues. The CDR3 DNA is TGTGCCAGTAGTAAAGGAGGGTGGGGGGTAGGACGCAATCAGCCCCAGCATTTT. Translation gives CASSKGGWGVGRNQPQHF.

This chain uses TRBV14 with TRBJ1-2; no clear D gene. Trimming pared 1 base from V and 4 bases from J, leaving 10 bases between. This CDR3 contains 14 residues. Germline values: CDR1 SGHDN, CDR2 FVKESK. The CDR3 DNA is TGTGCCAGCAGCCAAGTATCAGGAAGCTATGGCTACACCTTC. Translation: CASSQVSGSYGYTF. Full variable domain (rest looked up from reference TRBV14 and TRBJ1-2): EAGVTQFPSHSVIEKGQTVTLRCDPISGHDNLYWYRRVMGKEIKFLLHFVKESKQDESGMPNNRFLAERTGGTYSTLKVQPAELEDSGVYFCASSQVSGSYGYTFGSGTRLTVV.

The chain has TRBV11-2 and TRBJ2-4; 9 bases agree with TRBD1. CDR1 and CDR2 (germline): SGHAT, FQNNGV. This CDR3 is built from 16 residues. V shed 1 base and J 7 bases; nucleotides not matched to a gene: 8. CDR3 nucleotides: TGTGCCAGCAGCTTAGCTTCGGGACAGGGCCGGAACATTCAGTACTTC. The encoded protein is CASSLASGQGRNIQYF.

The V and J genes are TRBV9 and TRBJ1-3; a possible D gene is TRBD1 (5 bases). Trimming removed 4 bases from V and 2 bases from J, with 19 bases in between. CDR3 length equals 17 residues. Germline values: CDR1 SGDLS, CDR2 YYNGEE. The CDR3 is CASSPRGNGGPGNTIYF. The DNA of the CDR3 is TGTGCCAGCAGCCCACGGGGGAACGGGGGTCCTGGAAACACCATATATTTT.

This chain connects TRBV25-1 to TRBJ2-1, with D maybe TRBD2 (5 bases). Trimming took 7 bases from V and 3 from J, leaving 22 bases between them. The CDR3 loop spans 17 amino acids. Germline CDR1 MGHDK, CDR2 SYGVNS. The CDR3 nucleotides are TGTGCCAGCACCGAAAGGGAGCAGCTGGTAAGCTACAATGAGCAGTTCTTC. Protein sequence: CASTEREQLVSYNEQFF.

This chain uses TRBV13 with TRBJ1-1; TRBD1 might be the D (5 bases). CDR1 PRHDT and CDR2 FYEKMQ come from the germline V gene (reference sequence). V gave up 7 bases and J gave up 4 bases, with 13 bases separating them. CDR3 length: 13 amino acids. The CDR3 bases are TGTGCCAGCATCACCGGGGGGGGCACTGAAGCTTTCTTT. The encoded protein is CASITGGGTEAFF.

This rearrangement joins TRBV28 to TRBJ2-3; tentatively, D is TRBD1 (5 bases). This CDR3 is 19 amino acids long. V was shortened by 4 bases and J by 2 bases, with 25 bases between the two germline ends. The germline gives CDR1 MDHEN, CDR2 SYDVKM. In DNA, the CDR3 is TGTGCCAGCAGTTCCCCCCATCCGGCCGTGAAGGGGCCCACAGATACGCAGTATTTT. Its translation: CASSSPHPAVKGPTDTQYF.

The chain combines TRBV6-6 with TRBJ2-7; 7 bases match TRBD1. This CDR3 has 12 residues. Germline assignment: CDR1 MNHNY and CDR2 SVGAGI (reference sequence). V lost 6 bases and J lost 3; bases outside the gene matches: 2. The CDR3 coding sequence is TGTGCCAGCAGAGGGACAGTCTACGAGCAGTACTTC. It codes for CASRGTVYEQYF.

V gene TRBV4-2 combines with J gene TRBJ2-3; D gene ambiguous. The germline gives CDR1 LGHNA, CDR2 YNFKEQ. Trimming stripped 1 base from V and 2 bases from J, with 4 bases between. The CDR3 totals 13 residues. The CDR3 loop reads CASSQAPTDTQYF. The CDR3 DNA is TGTGCCAGCAGCCAAGCGCCCACAGATACGCAGTATTTT.

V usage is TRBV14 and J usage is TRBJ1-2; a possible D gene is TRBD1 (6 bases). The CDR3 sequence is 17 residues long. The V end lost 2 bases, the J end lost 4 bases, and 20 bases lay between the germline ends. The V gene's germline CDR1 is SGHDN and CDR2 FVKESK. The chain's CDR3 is CASSQISTGGCGYGYTF. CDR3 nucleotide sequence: TGTGCCAGCAGCCAAATTTCGACGGGGGGCTGTGGCTATGGCTACACCTTC.

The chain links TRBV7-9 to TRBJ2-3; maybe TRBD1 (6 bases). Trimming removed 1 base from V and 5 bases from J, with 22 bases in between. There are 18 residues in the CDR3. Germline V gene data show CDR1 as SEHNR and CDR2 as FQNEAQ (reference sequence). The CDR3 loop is CASSLEGVRAGELDTQYF. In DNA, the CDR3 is TGTGCCAGCAGCTTAGAAGGGGTCCGGGCAGGGGAGTTAGATACGCAGTATTTT.

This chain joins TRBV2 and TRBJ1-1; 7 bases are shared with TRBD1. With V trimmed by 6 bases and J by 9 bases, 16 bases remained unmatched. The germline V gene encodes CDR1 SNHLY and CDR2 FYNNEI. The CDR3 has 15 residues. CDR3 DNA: TGTGCCAGCAGCGTAGGCCTGACAGGGTATGAGAAAGCTTTCTTT. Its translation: CASSVGLTGYEKAFF.

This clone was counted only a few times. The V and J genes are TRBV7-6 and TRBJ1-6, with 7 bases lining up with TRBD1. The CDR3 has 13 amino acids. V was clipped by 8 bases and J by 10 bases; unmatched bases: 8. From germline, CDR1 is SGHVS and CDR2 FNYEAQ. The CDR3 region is CASQNRGGSPLHF. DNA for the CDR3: TGTGCCAGCCAAAACAGGGGTGGGTCACCCCTCCACTTT.

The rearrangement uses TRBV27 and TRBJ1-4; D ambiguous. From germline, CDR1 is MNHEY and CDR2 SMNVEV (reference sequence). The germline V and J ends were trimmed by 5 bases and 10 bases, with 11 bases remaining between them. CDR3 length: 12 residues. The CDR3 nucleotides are TGTGCCAGCAGTCCTGAACCTGGAAAACTGTTTTTT. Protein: CASSPEPGKLFF.

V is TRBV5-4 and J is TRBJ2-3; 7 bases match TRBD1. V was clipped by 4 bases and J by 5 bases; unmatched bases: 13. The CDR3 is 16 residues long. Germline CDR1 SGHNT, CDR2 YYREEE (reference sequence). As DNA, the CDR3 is TGTGCCAGCAGCACTTTAACCGGGACAGCTGGAGATACGCAGTATTTT. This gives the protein CASSTLTGTAGDTQYF.

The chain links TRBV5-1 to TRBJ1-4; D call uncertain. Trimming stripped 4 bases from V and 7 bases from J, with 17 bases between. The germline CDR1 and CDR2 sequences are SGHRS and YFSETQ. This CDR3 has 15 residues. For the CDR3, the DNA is TGCGCCAGCAGCCCGAGGGTCAAATCTAGTGAAAAACTGTTTTTT. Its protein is CASSPRVKSSEKLFF. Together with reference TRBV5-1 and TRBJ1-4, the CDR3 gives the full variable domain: KAGVTQTPRYLIKTRGQQVTLSCSPISGHRSVSWYQQTPGQGLQFLFEYFSETQRNKGNFPGRFSGRQFSNSRSEMNVSTLELGDSALYLCASSPRVKSSEKLFFGSGTQLSVL.